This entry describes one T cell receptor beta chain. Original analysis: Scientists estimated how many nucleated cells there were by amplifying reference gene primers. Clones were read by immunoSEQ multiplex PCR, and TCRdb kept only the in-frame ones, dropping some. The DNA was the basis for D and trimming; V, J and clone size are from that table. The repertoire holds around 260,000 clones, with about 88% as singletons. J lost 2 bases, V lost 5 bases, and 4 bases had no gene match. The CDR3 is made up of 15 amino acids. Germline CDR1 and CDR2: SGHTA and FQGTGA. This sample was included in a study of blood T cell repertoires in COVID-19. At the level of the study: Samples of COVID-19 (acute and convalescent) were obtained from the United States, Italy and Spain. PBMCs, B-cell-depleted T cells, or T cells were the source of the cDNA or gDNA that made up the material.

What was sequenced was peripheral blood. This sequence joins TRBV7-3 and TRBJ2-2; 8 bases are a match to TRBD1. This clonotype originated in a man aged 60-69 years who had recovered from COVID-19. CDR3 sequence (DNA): TGTGCCAGCAGCCTGACAGGGGTAAACACCGGGGAGCTGTTTTTT. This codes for CASSLTGVNTGELFF. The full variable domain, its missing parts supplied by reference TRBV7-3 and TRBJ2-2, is GAGVSQTPSNKVTEKGKYVELRCDPISGHTALYWYRQSLGQGPEFLIYFQGTGAADDSGLPNDRFFAVRPEGSVSTLKIQRTERGDSAVYLCASSLTGVNTGELFFGEGSRLTVL.